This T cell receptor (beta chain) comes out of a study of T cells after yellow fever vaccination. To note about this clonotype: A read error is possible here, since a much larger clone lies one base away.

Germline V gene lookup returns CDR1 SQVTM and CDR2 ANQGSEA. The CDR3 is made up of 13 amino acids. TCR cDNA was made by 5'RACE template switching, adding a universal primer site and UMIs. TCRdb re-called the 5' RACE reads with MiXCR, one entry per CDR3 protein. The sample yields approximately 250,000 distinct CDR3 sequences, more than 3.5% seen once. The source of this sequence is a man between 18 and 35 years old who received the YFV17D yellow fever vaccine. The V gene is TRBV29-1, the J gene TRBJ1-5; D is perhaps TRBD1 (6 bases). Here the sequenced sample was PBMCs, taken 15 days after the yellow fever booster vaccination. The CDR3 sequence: CSVEGGGGQPLHF. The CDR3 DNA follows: TGCAGCGTTGAAGGAGGGGGAGGTCAGCCCCTGCATTTT.